The TCR beta chain under discussion was sequenced for a study of T-cell memory formation after mild COVID-19. One entry per CDR3 protein results from TCRdb running MiXCR on the 5' RACE reads. Among under 250,000 distinct CDR3 sequences, 15% were seen once, and the ten largest hold 2% to 2.5%. This CDR3 is built from 15 residues. Germline loops: CDR1 SGHTA, CDR2 FQGNSA. The germline V and J ends were trimmed by 5 bases and 2 bases, with 12 bases remaining between them. This clonotype was obtained from an adult woman who had mild COVID-19 (a few samples of this study predate the infection). Cell type and time point are not known. The source material was PBMCs or a T cell subset sorted from them (not recorded which). This chain uses TRBV7-2 with TRBJ2-2, with a weak D call TRBD2 (5 bases). CDR3 residues: CASSPFGINTGELFF. The CDR3 nucleotides are TGTGCCAGCAGCCCGTTCGGGATTAACACCGGGGAGCTGTTTTTT.